The rows below give T cell receptor beta chains drawn from one sample of a study of blood T cell repertoires in COVID-19. Generated by immunoSEQ multiplex PCR, the TCRdb table keeps only in-frame clones and is missing some. The data show roughly 86,000 clones, around three quarters seen once. Specimen: peripheral blood. The receptors stem from a man aged 45-60 years who had recovered from COVID-19. CDR3s leave out the opening cysteine and the closing phenylalanine or tryptophan. Fields, in order: CDR3 length, clone size, V gene, CDR3 protein. Clone sizes are given selectively: once, few, many, or a class where the clone is expanded.

15 | . | TRBV7-9 | ASSFSSGELSVYEQY
10 | once | TRBV21-1 | ASSKRGYGYT
11 | . | TRBV27 | ASSFQVTDTQY
12 | . | TRBV10-3 | AIVPSGDMGTQY
10 | . | TRBV28 | ASNRPRGNQY
10 | . | TRBV7-9 | ASSPPTGGYT
14 | once | TRBV27 | ASSLYYETSTDTQY
11 | . | TRBV12-3/TRBV12-4 | ASIPEGTRGYT
17 | . | TRBV28 | ASSLPAGTNLFRYNEQF
11 | . | TRBV7-3 | ARRAGAKNIQY
9 | . | TRBV20-1 | SATGQVEAF
13 | . | TRBV7-9 | ASSFMQGLGEKLF
11 | . | TRBV12-3/TRBV12-4 | ASSPSWTGELF
12 | . | TRBV9 | ASSPGGSYNEQF
13 | few | TRBV6-5 | ASRDWTGGPGELF